This TCR beta chain stems from a study of response to subunit inactivated influenza vaccine. In the case of this clonotype: Antigen specificity is unknown.

TCRdb recomputed calls from the RT-PCR reads with MiXCR, one row per CDR3 protein. This table holds around 760,000 distinct CDR3 sequences, about 15% found once. The CDR3 sequence is 16 residues long. Germline V gene data show CDR1 as SEHNR and CDR2 as FQNEAQ (reference sequence). The V segment lost 0 bases and the J segment 5 bases; nucleotides outside the gene matches: 6. The study, taken as a whole, reports: New T cells are recruited in small numbers by each seasonal influenza vaccination, according to the authors' suggestion.

Sample: PBMCs from blood, taken about 14 days before vaccination. This receptor was identified in a man over 45 who received an inactivated influenza vaccine. The rearrangement links TRBV7-9 to TRBJ2-5; 10 bases are shared with TRBD2. Here the CDR3 reads CASSLALAGDWETQYF. DNA for the CDR3: TGTGCCAGCAGCTTAGCGCTAGCGGGAGATTGGGAGACCCAGTACTTC.